This TCR beta chain is drawn from a study of CD8 T cells in ankylosing spondylitis. The germline V gene has CDR1 LGHNA and CDR2 YSLEER. The CDR3 is 17 residues long. The V end lost 1 base, the J end lost 3 bases, and 19 bases lay between the germline ends. As to this clonotype: What it binds is unknown.

Findings and limits, study-wide: Disease-linked clones reportedly showed significant enrichment in matched ankylosing spondylitis synovial fluid. Seemingly characteristic of ankylosing spondylitis blood was a TCR beta motif consisting of about 8 highly homologous variants.

A quantitative 5'-RACE method, one with molecular barcodes, was used to make TCR beta libraries. Via MiXCR, TCRdb re-called the 5' RACE reads, giving one row per CDR3 protein. The sample consists of around 140,000 distinct CDR3 sequences, roughly 17% of them appearing once. The V call is TRBV4-3, the J call TRBJ2-7; D is tentatively TRBD1 or TRBD2 (5 bases each). Input material: blood, either unsorted or a sorted T cell fraction (not recorded which). This sequence originates from a male donor with ankylosing spondylitis. CDR3 residues: CASSQGGPPTPYYEQYF. For the CDR3, the DNA is TGCGCCAGCAGCCAAGGGGGACCCCCCACCCCCTACTACGAGCAGTACTTC.